One and the same sample provided the 17 T cell receptor beta chains below, sequenced in a study of PD-1 blockade in classical Hodgkin lymphoma. Sequenced by immunoSEQ multiplex PCR; TCRdb stores in-frame clones only, minus some. The sample comprises roughly 15,000 clones, 60% to 85% of which are singletons, and 1.5% to 2% rests with the top ten. Sample time point: cycle 4 day 1 (C4D1), after about 6 weeks of nivolumab. Following autologous stem cell transplantation, relapse occurred in every patient, and exposure to brentuximab vedotin varied. The authors purified CD4+ T cells from thawed PBMCs by magnetic negative selection. The specimen comprised CD4+ T cells from blood, sampled before the fourth cycle of nivolumab. The receptors were gathered from a human donor with classical Hodgkin lymphoma.

The chain joins TRBV5-1 to TRBJ2-5; a weak D match, TRBD2 (6 bases). Germline CDR1 is SGHRS and CDR2 is YFSETQ. The CDR3 extends over 14 amino acids. V lost 2 bases and J lost 5, with 13 bases in between. The chain's CDR3 is CASSFDGTQETQYF. DNA of the CDR3: TGCGCCAGCAGCTTTGACGGGACTCAGGAGACCCAGTACTTC.

The chain uses TRBV6-6 and TRBJ2-7, with 7 bases that match TRBD2. CDR1 and CDR2 from the germline V gene are MNHNY and SVGAGI (reference sequence). V was pared by 6 bases and J by 5 bases, with 13 bases of the junction left unmatched. The CDR3 contains 15 residues. The CDR3 DNA reads as TGTGCCAGCAGCCACTCTCGCGGGAGACCCCACGAGCAGTACTTC. The encoded protein is CASSHSRGRPHEQYF.

The rearrangement joins TRBV5-1 to TRBJ2-7; 10 bases align to TRBD1. Trimming at V came to 7 bases and at J to 4 bases, leaving 5 bases not matched to a gene. The germline CDR1 and CDR2 sequences are SGHRS and YFSETQ. CDR3 length: 13 amino acids. The CDR3: CASSRDRGYEQYF. DNA for the CDR3: TGCGCCAGCTCCCGGGACAGGGGATACGAGCAGTACTTC.

The chain carries TRBV29-1 and TRBJ2-1; 8 bases agree with TRBD2. The V gene's germline CDR1 is SQVTM and CDR2 ANQGSEA. The CDR3 is made up of 13 amino acids. V lost 7 bases to trimming and J lost 3 bases; unmatched junction nucleotides: 5. The CDR3: CSGIAGLYNEQFF. CDR3 coding DNA: TGCAGCGGGATAGCGGGACTCTACAATGAGCAGTTCTTC.

This chain uses TRBV5-1 with TRBJ2-7; no definite D call. The germline CDR1 and CDR2 sequences are SGHRS and YFSETQ. V lost 1 base to trimming and J lost 0 bases, with 2 bases between them. This CDR3 is 12 amino acids long. CDR3 sequence: CASSLPSYEQYF. In nucleotides, the CDR3 is TGCGCCAGCAGCTTGCCCTCCTACGAGCAGTACTTC. Full variable domain (missing parts from reference TRBV5-1 and TRBJ2-7): KAGVTQTPRYLIKTRGQQVTLSCSPISGHRSVSWYQQTPGQGLQFLFEYFSETQRNKGNFPGRFSGRQFSNSRSEMNVSTLELGDSALYLCASSLPSYEQYFGPGTRLTVT.

The chain uses TRBV21-1 and TRBJ2-7; the table assigns TRBD2, which was not confirmed against the DNA. TRBV21-1 is recorded as a pseudogene. CDR3 length: 14 amino acids. CDR3 coding DNA: TGTGCCAGCAGCAAAGCCAGCGGGAGTCACGAGCAGTACTTC. This sequence encodes CASSKASGSHEQYF.

This chain connects TRBV5-6 to TRBJ2-5; no reliable D call. The CDR3 has 15 residues. Per the germline V gene, CDR1 is SGHDT and CDR2 is YYEEEE. V lost 2 bases and J lost 0, with 11 bases in between. The CDR3 DNA reads TGTGCCAGCAGCTTTAGGATGGCGGACCAAGAGACCCAGTACTTC. Protein sequence: CASSFRMADQETQYF.

This clone appeared a single time. V gene TRBV28 combines with J gene TRBJ2-7, with D uncertain. The CDR3 spans 13 residues. V was shortened by 2 bases and J by 2 bases, with 7 bases between the two germline ends. Germline CDR1 and CDR2: MDHEN and SYDVKM. The CDR3 DNA reads TGTGCCAGCAGTTTAACCCTCCCCTACGAGCAGTACTTC. Amino acid sequence: CASSLTLPYEQYF.

This clone was seen only a few times. The V gene is TRBV7-9, the J gene TRBJ1-2; no clear D gene. The length of the CDR3 is 16 residues. CDR1 is SEHNR and CDR2 is FQNEAQ in the germline V gene (reference sequence). V lost 5 bases and J 2 bases, leaving 18 bases between the germline ends. The CDR3 is CASSRPGVVENYGYTF. CDR3 nucleotide sequence: TGTGCCAGCAGCCGCCCCGGGGTTGTGGAGAACTATGGCTACACCTTC.

The CDR3 DNA reads TGTGCCAGCATCCCCGGGGACACAACGGGGGCGAATTCACCCCTCCACTTT. Protein sequence: CASIPGDTTGANSPLHF. The rearrangement uses TRBV28 and TRBJ1-6, with D possibly TRBD1 on 6 matching bases. The CDR3 is 17 amino acids. V lost 7 bases to trimming and J lost 7 bases, with 23 bases between them. Germline values: CDR1 MDHEN, CDR2 SYDVKM.

This clone was counted only a few times. The V call is TRBV15, the J call TRBJ1-4; D is ambiguous. This CDR3 has 13 amino acids. Trimming cost V 8 bases and J 4 bases, with 11 bases left between them. CDR1 LNHNV and CDR2 YYDKDF come from the germline V gene (reference sequence). DNA of the CDR3: TGTGCCACCGGGAGGCGGTTTAATGAAAAACTGTTTTTT. It translates to CATGRRFNEKLFF.

This clone was found a few times. The chain carries TRBV28 and TRBJ1-5; the D gene is possibly TRBD1 (5 bases). The CDR3 covers 14 residues. Trimming left V 4 bases short and J 3 bases short, with 10 bases between. Looked up from germline, CDR1 is MDHEN and CDR2 is SYDVKM. The CDR3 sequence: CASSYTGFNQPQHF. The CDR3 coding sequence is TGTGCCAGCAGTTACACAGGTTTCAATCAGCCCCAGCATTTT.

The genes are TRBV4-2 and TRBJ2-7, with a possible D match to TRBD2 (5 bases). The germline V gene encodes CDR1 LGHNA and CDR2 YNFKEQ. The CDR3 covers 15 residues. Trimming stripped 1 base from V and 3 bases from J, with 13 bases between. The CDR3 coding sequence is TGTGCCAGCAGCCAAGGGGTGGGAGTGGGCTACGAGCAGTACTTC. This gives the protein CASSQGVGVGYEQYF.

The table lists this clone with a count of one. This chain joins TRBV10-2 and TRBJ2-7; D is unclear. Deletions cut 7 bases from V and 0 bases from J, with 13 bases between. The CDR3 runs to 14 residues. Germline loops: CDR1 WSHSY, CDR2 SAAADI. This chain's CDR3 is CASKDPLGSYEQYF. The CDR3 DNA reads as TGCGCCAGCAAGGACCCGCTCGGCTCCTACGAGCAGTACTTC.

DNA for the CDR3: TGCGCCAGCAGTCCGGGGCATGGGTCCTACAATGAGCAGTTCTTC. It yields the protein CASSPGHGSYNEQFF. The chain recombines TRBV5-1 with TRBJ2-1, with D perhaps being TRBD1 or TRBD2 (5 bases each). The length of the CDR3 is 15 residues. The germline V gene encodes CDR1 SGHRS and CDR2 YFSETQ. V was shortened by 5 bases and J by 1 base, with 13 bases between the two germline ends.

This clone was observed a single time. The rearrangement links TRBV6-4 to TRBJ2-1; the match to TRBD1 covers 10 bases. The CDR3 length is 15 residues. Trimming at V came to 5 bases and at J to 8 bases, leaving 9 bases not matched to a gene. Germline loops: CDR1 MRHNA, CDR2 SNTAGT. The DNA of the CDR3 is TGTGCCAGCAGTCCGGGACAGGGGACGAGGTATGAGCAGTTCTTC. Protein product: CASSPGQGTRYEQFF.

The chain employs TRBV9 and TRBJ1-1; 7 bases fit TRBD1. The CDR3 is made up of 17 amino acids. Germline V gene lookup returns CDR1 SGDLS and CDR2 YYNGEE. With 0 bases clipped from V and 3 bases from J, the junction kept 11 bases outside the gene matches. The CDR3 DNA reads TGTGCCAGCAGCGTAGTCAGTGGCAGGGGGAGGCACACTGAAGCTTTCTTT. Protein product: CASSVVSGRGRHTEAFF.